The rows below give T cell receptor beta chains drawn from one sample of a study of vaccination and CD4 T cells after COVID-19. No antigen is known for these receptors. One entry per CDR3 protein, called by TCRdb with MiXCR from the PCR reads. There are fewer than 25,000 distinct CDR3 sequences in the sample; 48% occur only once, and about 5% lies in the top ten. The sample was CD4+ T cells from blood, cultured in vitro. Source of these receptors: a human donor who had recovered from COVID-19. Both conserved end residues are part of each CDR3. The D gene is left open where the match is weak. Size is stated for part of the rows, as once, few or many counts, or as a class when the clone is expanded.

CDR3nt,CDR3aa,d_gene,abundance,j_gene,v_gene
TGTGCCAGCAGCTTGTGGGGGGGGGATCAGCCCCAGCATTTT,CASSLWGGDQPQHF,.,once,TRBJ1-5,TRBV5-8
TGCGCCAGCAGCACCAACAGGGGGGAAGAGACCCAGTACTTC,CASSTNRGEETQYF,TRBD1,.,TRBJ2-5,TRBV5-1
TGTGCCAGCAGTTCCAGGAGACTCGGGACCGTCGACGGGAAACTGTTTTTT,CASSSRRLGTVDGKLFF,.,.,TRBJ1-4,TRBV28
TGTGCCAGCAGCTTCCAGAGAACGGATGAAAAACTGTTTTTT,CASSFQRTDEKLFF,.,few,TRBJ1-4,TRBV7-8
TGTGCCAGCAGCCAAGATCTGACTAGCGGGAGTGGAGACATTCAGTACTTC,CASSQDLTSGSGDIQYF,TRBD2,once,TRBJ2-4,TRBV4-2
TGTGCCAGCAGCCGCACTAGCACGGGCGAGCAGTACTTC,CASSRTSTGEQYF,.,.,TRBJ2-7,TRBV11-3
TGTGCCAGCAGTGGGGCCGGAGGTGGAAACACCATATATTTT,CASSGAGGGNTIYF,.,few,TRBJ1-3,TRBV2
TGTGCCAGTAGTATAATGAGACAGGGTAATCAGCCCCAGCATTTT,CASSIMRQGNQPQHF,TRBD1,few,TRBJ1-5,TRBV19
TGTGCCAGCAGCCCTTCGGGTGGGGGCCGTACTGAAGCTTTCTTT,CASSPSGGGRTEAFF,.,.,TRBJ1-1,TRBV7-9
TGTGCCAGTAGTATTCTTGGCGGTAACACCGGGGAGCTGTTTTTT,CASSILGGNTGELFF,.,.,TRBJ2-2,TRBV19
TGTGCCAGCAGCCAAATACGTGGGGGTACGCAGTATTTT,CASSQIRGGTQYF,.,.,TRBJ2-3,TRBV14
TGTGCCAGCAGCCAAGGCGGGACTAGCGGGAGGGTTTTCGGCAATGAGCAGTTCTTC,CASSQGGTSGRVFGNEQFF,TRBD2,.,TRBJ2-1,TRBV14
TGTGCCACCAGTGATTTACGGGACCAGGGGGACCGTGAGCAGTTCTTC,CATSDLRDQGDREQFF,TRBD1,.,TRBJ2-1,TRBV24-1
TGTGCCAGCTCACCAGGACAGGGAGGTCAAGAGACCCAGTACTTC,CASSPGQGGQETQYF,TRBD1,.,TRBJ2-5,TRBV18
TGTGCCAGCAGTGACGACCCCGTATATGGCTACACCTTC,CASSDDPVYGYTF,.,few,TRBJ1-2,TRBV6-4
TGTGCCACCAGTGATTTGACCTTGTTCAAGCGGGAGAGAACAGATACGCAGTATTTT,CATSDLTLFKRERTDTQYF,TRBD2,.,TRBJ2-3,TRBV24-1
TGCGCCAGCTCCTCCGGGGGTGATAGCAATCAGCCCCAGCATTTT,CASSSGGDSNQPQHF,.,.,TRBJ1-5,TRBV5-1
TGTGCCAGCAGTTTATTGTATAGCAATCAGCCCCAGCATTTT,CASSLLYSNQPQHF,.,.,TRBJ1-5,TRBV12-3/TRBV12-4
TGTGCCAGCATCGGGACTTTCAACACCGGGGAGCTGTTTTTT,CASIGTFNTGELFF,.,.,TRBJ2-2,TRBV2
TGTGCCAGCACCCCTGAGGGTAGCGGGAGGGCCTACGAGCAGTACTTC,CASTPEGSGRAYEQYF,TRBD2,.,TRBJ2-7,TRBV2
TGTGCCAGCAGCTTACGACGTCATGAGCAGTTCTTC,CASSLRRHEQFF,.,.,TRBJ2-1,TRBV7-9
TGTGCCAGCAGTCCCACCCCTAGCGGGCGGGAGACCCAGTACTTC,CASSPTPSGRETQYF,TRBD2,.,TRBJ2-5,TRBV11-3
TGTGCCAGCAGTTACAAGGGCGGCACTGAAGCTTTCTTT,CASSYKGGTEAFF,.,.,TRBJ1-1,TRBV2